One TCR beta chain is described in this entry. Its cognate antigen is unknown. Losses at the gene ends were 4 bases for V and 2 bases for J; bases not matched to a gene: 8. The germline V gene encodes CDR1 MGHDK and CDR2 SYGVNS. The CDR3 has 15 residues. The data belong to a study of T cell responses to AZD1222 COVID-19 vaccine. General study results and limits: Among the donors, most were white British and more were female, and clonal diversity was possibly underestimated. Just a handful of AZD1222 recipients were seropositive at baseline. Spike-specific TCR breadth and depth grew following two AZD1222 doses. Mapped onto spike, vaccine-associated CD4 TCRs spanned it and were dominant at 160-218 and 743-854.

The assay was immunoSEQ multiplex PCR, and TCRdb's table has in-frame clones only and misses some. The sample consists of about 83,000 clones, approximately 87% of them appearing once. This sequence joins TRBV25-1 and TRBJ2-7; 7 nucleotides align to TRBD1. The sequencing here drew on peripheral blood, taken on day 0 of MenACWY control vaccination. The source is an adult in good health. The CDR3 sequence: CASSAPTGTTYEQYF. CDR3 DNA: TGTGCCAGCAGTGCCCCGACAGGGACAACCTACGAGCAGTACTTC.